This TCR beta chain originates from a study of shared clonotypes between healthy human individuals. This clone was counted only a few times. Execution of the assay was at deep level. Genomic DNA per cell subset filled all wells of several immunoSEQ plates. Profiling relied on immunoSEQ multiplex PCR, and the TCRdb table lists in-frame clones only, not all of them. The data contain 300,000 to 350,000 clones, about 70% of them seen just once; the ten biggest clones take up around 9.3%. The CDR3 loop spans 16 amino acids. The V gene's germline CDR1 is MNHEY and CDR2 SVGAGI. Between the trimmed V and J ends, which lost 4 bases and 2 bases, there was a span of 17 bases.

This receptor was obtained from a man aged 25 to 45 in good health. V is TRBV6-5 and J is TRBJ2-5; possibly TRBD2 for D (5 bases). The sample was memory CD4+ T cells sorted from blood. As for subset: CD45RA-negative fraction. CDR3 in amino acids: CASSSPRGRTQETQYF. The CDR3 DNA reads as TGTGCCAGCAGTTCTCCCCGTGGGAGAACTCAAGAGACCCAGTACTTC.